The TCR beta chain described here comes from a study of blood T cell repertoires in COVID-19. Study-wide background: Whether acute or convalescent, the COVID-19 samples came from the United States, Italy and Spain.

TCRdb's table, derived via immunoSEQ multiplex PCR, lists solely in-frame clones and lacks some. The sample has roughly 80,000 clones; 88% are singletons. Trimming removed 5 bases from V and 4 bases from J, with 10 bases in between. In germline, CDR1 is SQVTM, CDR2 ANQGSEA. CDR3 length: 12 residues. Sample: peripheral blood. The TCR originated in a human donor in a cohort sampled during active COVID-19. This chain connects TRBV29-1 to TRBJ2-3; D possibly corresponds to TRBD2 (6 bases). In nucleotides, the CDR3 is TGCAGCGTTTCCGGGACTGCAGATACGCAGTATTTT. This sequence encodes CSVSGTADTQYF.